This T cell receptor beta chain came from a study of metastatic and nonmetastatic thyroid tumors. Study in general: Malignant thyroid and benign thyroid patients provided blood and tumor or nodule tissue whose repertoires were compared.

At least ten counts were recorded for this clone. Every patient underwent thyroid surgery untreated. TCRdb recomputed clones from the PCR reads via MiXCR. The data contain 45,000 or so clones, about 4% of them singletons. V lost 5 bases and J 5 bases, leaving 9 bases between the germline ends. This CDR3 contains 11 residues. The V gene's germline CDR1 is GTSNPN and CDR2 SVGIG (reference sequence). The sequenced material came from blood. The V call is TRBV30, the J call TRBJ2-5; D gene ambiguous. The TCR sequence derives from a female donor with papillary thyroid cancer or a benign thyroid nodule (not recorded which). Some clones in this sample may be carry-over from other donors' samples. The CDR3 region has the DNA TGTGCCTGGGTCCTTCCGGAGACCCAGTACTTC. Amino acid sequence: CAWVLPETQYF.